The entry that follows covers one T cell receptor (beta chain) sequence. The data are from a study of blood T cell repertoires in COVID-19. Study information: The analysed material was cDNA or gDNA that came from T cells, B-cell-depleted T cells, or PBMCs.

Clinical histories supplied by participants themselves formed the basis of cohort assignment. This CDR3 region has 15 residues. From germline, CDR1 is LNHDA and CDR2 SQIVND (reference sequence). With 4 bases clipped from V and 6 bases from J, the junction kept 9 bases outside the gene matches. Data came from immunoSEQ multiplex PCR; TCRdb stores just in-frame clones and leaves some out. The sample has approximately 300,000 clones, roughly nine tenths seen once. This clonotype was sampled from a man in his 60s who had recovered from COVID-19. Sequencing was carried out using PBMCs or T cells enriched from blood (not recorded which). The rearrangement uses TRBV19 and TRBJ1-1; 9 bases agree with TRBD1. CDR3 DNA sequence: TGTGCCAGTAGTACCCGACGAACAGGGGGCGCTGAAGCTTTCTTT. Translated, it gives CASSTRRTGGAEAFF.